This TCR beta chain was sequenced in a study of cytomegalovirus exposure and HLA in healthy donors. The study ran its PCR with 60 Vbeta and 13 Jbeta primers. Repertoires were generated with immunoSEQ multiplex PCR, while TCRdb's copy carries only in-frame clones and drops some. The sample consists of around 120,000 clones, roughly 65% of them appearing once. This clone appeared once. The CDR3 runs 15 residues. CDR1 and CDR2 from the germline V gene are MNHEY and SVGAGI. V was cut by 0 bases and J by 4 bases, with 13 bases left in between. The chain recombines TRBV6-5 with TRBJ2-7, with a possible D match to TRBD1 (5 bases). Source material: PBMCs. This sequence was found in a man between 35 and 55 years old in good health and CMV-seropositive. The DNA for the CDR3 is TGTGCCAGCAGTTACTCGAATCCAGGGTCATACGAGCAGTACTTC. Its translation: CASSYSNPGSYEQYF.